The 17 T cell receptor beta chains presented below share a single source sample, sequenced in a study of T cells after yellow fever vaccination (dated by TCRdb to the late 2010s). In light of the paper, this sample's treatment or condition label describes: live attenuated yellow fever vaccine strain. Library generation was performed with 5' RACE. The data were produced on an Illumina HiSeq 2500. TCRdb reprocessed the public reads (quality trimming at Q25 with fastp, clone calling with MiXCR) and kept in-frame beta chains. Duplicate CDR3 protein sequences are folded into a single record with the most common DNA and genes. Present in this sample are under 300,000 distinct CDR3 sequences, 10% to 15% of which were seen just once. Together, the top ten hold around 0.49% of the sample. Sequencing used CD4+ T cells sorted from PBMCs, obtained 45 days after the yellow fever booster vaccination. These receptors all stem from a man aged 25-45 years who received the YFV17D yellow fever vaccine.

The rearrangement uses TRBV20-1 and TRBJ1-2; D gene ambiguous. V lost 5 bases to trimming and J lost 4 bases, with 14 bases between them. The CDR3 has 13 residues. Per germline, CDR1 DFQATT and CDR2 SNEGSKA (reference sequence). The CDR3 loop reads CSAPPGVSYGYTF. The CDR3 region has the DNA TGCAGTGCTCCCCCGGGCGTTAGCTATGGCTACACCTTC.

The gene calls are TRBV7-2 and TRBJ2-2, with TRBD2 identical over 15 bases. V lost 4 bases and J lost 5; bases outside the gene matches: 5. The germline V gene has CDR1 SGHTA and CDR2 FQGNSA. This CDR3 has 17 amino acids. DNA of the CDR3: TGTGCCAGCAGCTCGGGACTAGCGGGAGGCATAACCGGGGAGCTGTTTTTT. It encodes CASSSGLAGGITGELFF.

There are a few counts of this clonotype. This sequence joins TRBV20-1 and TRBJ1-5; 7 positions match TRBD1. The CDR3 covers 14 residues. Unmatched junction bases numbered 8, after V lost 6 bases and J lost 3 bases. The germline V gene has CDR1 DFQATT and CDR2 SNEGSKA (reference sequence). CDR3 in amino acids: CSARRGLVNQPQHF. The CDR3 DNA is TGCAGTGCCCGAAGGGGGCTGGTCAATCAGCCCCAGCATTTT.

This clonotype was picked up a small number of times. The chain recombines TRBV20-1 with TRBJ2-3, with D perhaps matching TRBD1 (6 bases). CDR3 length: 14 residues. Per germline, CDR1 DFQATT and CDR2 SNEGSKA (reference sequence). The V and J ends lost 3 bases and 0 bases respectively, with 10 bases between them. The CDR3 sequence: CSASSGASTDTQYF. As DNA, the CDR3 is TGCAGTGCTAGTTCAGGGGCTAGCACAGATACGCAGTATTTT.

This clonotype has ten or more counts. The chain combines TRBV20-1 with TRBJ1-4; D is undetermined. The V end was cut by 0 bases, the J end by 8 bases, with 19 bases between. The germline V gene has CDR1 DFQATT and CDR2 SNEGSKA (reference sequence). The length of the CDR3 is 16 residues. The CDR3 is CSARDLPGREDEKLFF. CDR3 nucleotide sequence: TGCAGTGCTAGAGATCTACCGGGAAGGGAGGACGAAAAACTGTTTTTT.

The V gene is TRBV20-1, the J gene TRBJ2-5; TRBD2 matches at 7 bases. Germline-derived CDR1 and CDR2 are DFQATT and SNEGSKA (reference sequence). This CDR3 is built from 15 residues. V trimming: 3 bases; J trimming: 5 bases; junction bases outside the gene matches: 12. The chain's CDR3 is CSASPDAGEGETQYF. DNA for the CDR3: TGCAGTGCTAGCCCAGACGCGGGAGAGGGGGAGACCCAGTACTTC.

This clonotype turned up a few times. The DNA of the CDR3 is TGCGCCAGCAGCCAACAAGGCGTGGGCTACACCTTC. This gives the protein CASSQQGVGYTF. The chain combines TRBV4-3 with TRBJ1-2; D remains unclear. This CDR3 contains 12 residues. The V and J ends lost 2 bases and 8 bases respectively, with 9 bases between them. Looked up from germline, CDR1 is LGHNA and CDR2 is YSLEER.

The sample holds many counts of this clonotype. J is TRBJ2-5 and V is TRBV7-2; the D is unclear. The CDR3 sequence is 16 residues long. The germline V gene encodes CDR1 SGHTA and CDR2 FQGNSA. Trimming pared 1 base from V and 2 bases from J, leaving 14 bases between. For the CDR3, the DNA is TGTGCCAGCAGCTTAGGCTCTGGGCGGATTCAAGAGACCCAGTACTTC. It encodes CASSLGSGRIQETQYF.

Written as DNA, the CDR3 is TGTGCCAGCAGGACTAGCTCCACAGATACGCAGTATTTT. Translation gives CASRTSSTDTQYF. This chain joins TRBV12-3 or TRBV12-4 and TRBJ2-3; 7 bases fit TRBD2. V lost 6 bases, J lost 2 bases, and 2 bases stayed unmatched. The CDR3 has 13 amino acids.

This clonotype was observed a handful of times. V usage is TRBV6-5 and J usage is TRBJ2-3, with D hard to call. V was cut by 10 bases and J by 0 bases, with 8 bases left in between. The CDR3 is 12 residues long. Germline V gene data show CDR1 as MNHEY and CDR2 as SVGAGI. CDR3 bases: TGTGCCACCCGTGGAAGCACAGATACGCAGTATTTT. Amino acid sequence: CATRGSTDTQYF.

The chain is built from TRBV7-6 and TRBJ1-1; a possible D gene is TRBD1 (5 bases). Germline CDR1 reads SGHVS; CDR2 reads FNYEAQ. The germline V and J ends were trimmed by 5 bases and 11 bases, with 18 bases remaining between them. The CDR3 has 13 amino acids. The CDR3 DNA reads TGTGCCAGCAGCCCACGACCGGAGGGGAACGCTTTCTTT. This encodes CASSPRPEGNAFF.

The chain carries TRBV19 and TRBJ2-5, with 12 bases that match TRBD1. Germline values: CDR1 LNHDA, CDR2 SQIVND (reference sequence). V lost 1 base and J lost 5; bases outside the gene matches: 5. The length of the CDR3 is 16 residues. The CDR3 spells CASSIASGTGGETQYF. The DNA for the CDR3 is TGTGCCAGTAGTATAGCATCCGGGACAGGGGGCGAGACCCAGTACTTC.

The CDR3 sequence: CASSAWGGVEFF. The CDR3 nucleotides are TGTGCCAGCAGTGCGTGGGGAGGGGTGGAATTCTTC. The rearrangement joins TRBV6-1 to TRBJ2-1; 7 bases line up with TRBD2. V lost 4 bases and J lost 16; bases outside the gene matches: 10. The CDR3 covers 12 residues. Germline V gene lookup returns CDR1 MNHNS and CDR2 SASEGT.

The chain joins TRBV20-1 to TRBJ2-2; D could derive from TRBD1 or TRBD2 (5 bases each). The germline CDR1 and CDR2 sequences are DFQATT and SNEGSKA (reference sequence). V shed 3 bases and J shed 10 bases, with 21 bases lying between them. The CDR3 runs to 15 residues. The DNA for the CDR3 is TGCAGTGCTAGTCCCCTAGCCGGACAAACTATGGAGCTGTTTTTT. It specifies CSASPLAGQTMELFF.

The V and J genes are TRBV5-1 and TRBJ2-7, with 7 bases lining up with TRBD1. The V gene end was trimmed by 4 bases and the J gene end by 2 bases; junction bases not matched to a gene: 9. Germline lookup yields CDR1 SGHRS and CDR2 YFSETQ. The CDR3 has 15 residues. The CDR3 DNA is TGCGCCAGCAGCCCGCAGGGGGACGGGACCTACGAGCAGTACTTC. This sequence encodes CASSPQGDGTYEQYF.

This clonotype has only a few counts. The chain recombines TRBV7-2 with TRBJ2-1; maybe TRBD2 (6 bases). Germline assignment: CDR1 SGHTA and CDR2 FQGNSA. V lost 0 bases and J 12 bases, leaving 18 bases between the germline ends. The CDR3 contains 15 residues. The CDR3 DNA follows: TGTGCCAGCAGCTTAGCGCTCGCGGGGTCGTACGGGCAGTTCTTC. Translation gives CASSLALAGSYGQFF. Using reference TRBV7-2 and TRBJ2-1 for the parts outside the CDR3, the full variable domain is GAGVSQSPSNKVTEKGKDVELRCDPISGHTALYWYRQSLGQGLEFLIYFQGNSAPDKSGLPSDRFSAERTGGSVSTLTIQRTQQEDSAVYLCASSLALAGSYGQFFGPGTRLTVL.

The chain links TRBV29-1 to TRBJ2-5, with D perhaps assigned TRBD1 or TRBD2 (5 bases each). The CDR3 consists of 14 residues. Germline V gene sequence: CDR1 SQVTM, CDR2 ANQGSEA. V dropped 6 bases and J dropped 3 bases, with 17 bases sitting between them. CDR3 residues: CSVWLVWGKETQYF. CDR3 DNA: TGCAGCGTATGGCTCGTGTGGGGGAAAGAGACCCAGTACTTC.